This TCR beta chain was found in a study of CD4 T cells in relation to SARS-CoV-2 and coronaviruses. The assay was immunoSEQ multiplex PCR, and TCRdb's table has in-frame clones only and misses some. Of about 28,000 clones listed, around 80% are singletons. For this clone: Its target is unknown.

The ends lost 3 bases at V and 3 bases at J; junction bases unmatched: 7. Per germline, CDR1 WSHSY and CDR2 SAAADI. The CDR3 has 15 amino acids. Before the COVID-19 pandemic, during about 2011-2019, CD4+ T cells were taken from unexposed donors. After roughly ten days of culture, CD4+ T cells were isolated. The chain couples TRBV10-2 to TRBJ2-7; TRBD1 aligns across 8 bases. The sequence came from a human donor in good health. The sequenced material came from CD4+ T cells from PBMCs, cultured in vitro. The CDR3 DNA sequence: TGCGCCAGCAGTGATAGGAGGACAGGGTTCTACGAGCAGTACTTC. Encoded protein: CASSDRRTGFYEQYF.